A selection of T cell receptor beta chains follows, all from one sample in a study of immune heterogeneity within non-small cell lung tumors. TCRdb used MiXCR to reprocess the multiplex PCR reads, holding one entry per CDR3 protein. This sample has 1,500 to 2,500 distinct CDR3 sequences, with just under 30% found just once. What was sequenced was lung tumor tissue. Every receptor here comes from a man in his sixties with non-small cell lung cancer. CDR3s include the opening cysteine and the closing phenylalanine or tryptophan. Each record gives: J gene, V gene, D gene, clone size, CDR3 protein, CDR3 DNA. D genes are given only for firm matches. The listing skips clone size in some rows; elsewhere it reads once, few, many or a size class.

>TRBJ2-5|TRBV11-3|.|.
CASSLGGPRGTQYF
TGTGCCAGCAGCTTAGGGGGACCCCGCGGGACCCAGTACTTC
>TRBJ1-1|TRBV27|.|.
CASTFGPWGQTEAFF
TGTGCCAGCACTTTTGGGCCCTGGGGACAAACTGAAGCTTTCTTT
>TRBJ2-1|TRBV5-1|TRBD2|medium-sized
CASSLKAAGRGIEQFF
TGCGCCAGCAGCTTGAAGGCGGCCGGGAGGGGAATTGAGCAGTTCTTC
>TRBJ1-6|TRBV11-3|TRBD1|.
CASSPDRLDSPLHF
TGTGCCAGCAGCCCGGACAGGTTGGATTCACCCCTCCACTTT
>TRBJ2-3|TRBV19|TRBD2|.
CASGTSGNPDTQYF
TGTGCCAGTGGGACTAGCGGGAATCCAGATACGCAGTATTTT
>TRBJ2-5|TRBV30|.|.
CAWTPSQETQYF
TGTGCCTGGACACCCAGCCAAGAGACCCAGTACTTC
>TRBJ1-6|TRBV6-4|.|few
CASSESGMGSPLHF
TGTGCCAGCAGTGAATCTGGGATGGGCTCACCCCTCCACTTT
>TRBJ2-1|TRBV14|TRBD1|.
CASSQAILDRRSSYNEQFF
TGTGCCAGCAGCCAAGCGATCTTGGACAGGCGGAGCTCCTACAATGAGCAGTTCTTC
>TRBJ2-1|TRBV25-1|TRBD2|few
CASSEPPGLAGFHEQFF
TGTGCCAGCAGTGAACCACCGGGACTAGCGGGATTCCATGAGCAGTTCTTC
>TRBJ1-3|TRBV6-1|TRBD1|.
CASSVGQGGSGNTIYF
TGTGCCAGCAGTGTGGGACAGGGAGGATCTGGAAACACCATATATTTT
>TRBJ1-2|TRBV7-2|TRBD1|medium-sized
CASSLGGGQSYGYTF
TGTGCCAGCAGCTTGGGGGGGGGACAGTCCTATGGCTACACCTTC
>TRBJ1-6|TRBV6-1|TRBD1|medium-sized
CASSETTGDNSPLHF
TGTGCCAGCAGCGAAACGACAGGGGATAATTCACCCCTCCACTTT
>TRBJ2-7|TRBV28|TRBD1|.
CASSRLGQAYEQYF
TGTGCCAGCAGTCGGCTCGGACAGGCCTACGAGCAGTACTTC
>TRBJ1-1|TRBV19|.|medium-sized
CASRWRDTEAFF
TGTGCCAGTAGGTGGAGGGACACTGAAGCTTTCTTT
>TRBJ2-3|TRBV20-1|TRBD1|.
CSARDHGTGPDTQYF
TGCAGTGCTAGAGATCACGGGACAGGGCCAGATACGCAGTATTTT
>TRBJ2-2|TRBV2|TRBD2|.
CASRWDSSGSTEAGELFF
TGTGCCAGCAGATGGGACTCTAGCGGGAGTACCGAGGCCGGGGAGCTGTTTTTT
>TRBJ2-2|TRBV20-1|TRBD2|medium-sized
CSASPTSGFNTGELFF
TGCAGTGCTAGTCCGACTAGCGGATTCAACACCGGGGAGCTGTTTTTT
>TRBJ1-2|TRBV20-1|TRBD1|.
CSARDLGQDYGYTF
TGCAGTGCTAGAGATCTCGGACAGGACTATGGCTACACCTTC
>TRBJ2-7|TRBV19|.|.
CARSGGPGLDEQYF
TGTGCCAGGAGTGGGGGACCCGGCCTCGACGAGCAGTACTTC
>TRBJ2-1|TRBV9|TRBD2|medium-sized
CASSVGTSGRSYNEQFF
TGTGCCAGCAGCGTAGGGACTAGCGGGAGATCTTACAATGAGCAGTTCTTC
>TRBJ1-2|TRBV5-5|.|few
CASSLEGYYDGYTF
TGTGCCAGCAGCTTAGAAGGTTACTATGATGGCTACACCTTC
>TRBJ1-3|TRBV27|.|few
CASRPGGGNTIYF
TGTGCCAGCAGACCCGGGGGGGGAAACACCATATATTTT
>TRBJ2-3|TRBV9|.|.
CASSVAGEPDTQYF
TGTGCCAGCAGCGTAGCGGGGGAACCAGATACGCAGTATTTT
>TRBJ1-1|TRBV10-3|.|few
CAISESQGAEAFF
TGTGCCATCAGTGAGTCACAGGGTGCTGAAGCTTTCTTT
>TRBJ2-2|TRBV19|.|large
CASSIDPLNTGELFF
TGTGCCAGTAGTATAGATCCACTGAACACCGGGGAGCTGTTTTTT
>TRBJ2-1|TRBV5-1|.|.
CATRSGVVSNEQFF
TGCGCCACCCGATCGGGAGTGGTCTCCAATGAGCAGTTCTTC
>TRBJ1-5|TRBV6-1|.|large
CASSDRDYGSNQPQHF
TGTGCCAGCAGTGACAGGGACTATGGGAGCAATCAGCCCCAGCATTTT
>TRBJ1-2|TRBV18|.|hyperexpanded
CASSPPAGANYGYTF
TGTGCCAGCTCACCACCCGCAGGGGCTAACTATGGCTACACCTTC
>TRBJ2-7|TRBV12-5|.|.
CASGLTGDEQYF
TGTGCTAGTGGTTTGACGGGGGACGAGCAGTACTTC
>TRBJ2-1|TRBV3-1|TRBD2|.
CASSQEVGSGVHNEQFF
TGTGCCAGCAGCCAAGAAGTTGGTAGCGGGGTCCACAATGAGCAGTTCTTC
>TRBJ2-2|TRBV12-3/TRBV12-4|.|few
CASSLYPGELFF
TGTGCCAGCAGTTTATACCCCGGGGAGCTGTTTTTT
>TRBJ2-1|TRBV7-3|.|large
CASSLTPDSYNEQFF
TGTGCCAGCAGTTTAACCCCCGATTCCTACAATGAGCAGTTCTTC
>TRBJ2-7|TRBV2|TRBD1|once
CASRKGTGAVYEQYF
TGTGCCAGCAGAAAAGGGACAGGGGCTGTCTACGAGCAGTACTTC
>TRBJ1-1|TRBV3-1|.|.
CASSQSLGDTEAFF
TGTGCCAGCAGCCAGTCACTCGGGGACACTGAAGCTTTCTTT
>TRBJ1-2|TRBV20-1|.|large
CSARDLAENYGYTF
TGCAGTGCTAGAGATCTGGCTGAGAACTATGGCTACACCTTC
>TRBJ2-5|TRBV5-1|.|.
CASSLTGSGKETQYF
TGCGCCAGCAGCTTAACGGGGTCGGGGAAAGAGACCCAGTACTTC
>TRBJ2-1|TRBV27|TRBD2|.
CASSSGLAGGNEQFF
TGTGCCAGCAGTTCGGGACTAGCGGGAGGCAATGAGCAGTTCTTC
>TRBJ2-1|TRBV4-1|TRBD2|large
CASSATSGSPYNEQFF
TGCGCCAGCAGCGCGACTAGCGGGAGCCCCTACAATGAGCAGTTCTTC
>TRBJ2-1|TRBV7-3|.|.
CASSLQGYYNEQFF
TGTGCCAGCAGCCTACAGGGATACTACAATGAGCAGTTCTTC
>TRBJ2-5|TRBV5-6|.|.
CASRNRVRKETQYF
TGTGCCAGCAGGAACAGGGTGAGGAAGGAGACCCAGTACTTC
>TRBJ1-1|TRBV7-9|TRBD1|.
CASNSGQGGTRTEAFF
TGTGCCAGCAACTCAGGACAGGGAGGGACAAGAACTGAAGCTTTCTTT
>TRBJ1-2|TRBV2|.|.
CASSEALGRYGYTF
TGTGCCAGCAGTGAGGCCCTGGGGAGGTATGGCTACACCTTC
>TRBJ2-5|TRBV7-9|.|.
CASSMRTEKETQYF
TGTGCCAGCAGCATGCGGACAGAAAAAGAGACCCAGTACTTC
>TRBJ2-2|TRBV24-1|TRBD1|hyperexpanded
CATSDPGTGTTGELFF
TGTGCCACCAGTGATCCCGGGACAGGAACCACCGGGGAGCTGTTTTTT
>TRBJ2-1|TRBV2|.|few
CASSAQANSYNEQFF
TGTGCCAGCAGTGCACAGGCGAACTCCTACAATGAGCAGTTCTTC